This TCR beta chain was obtained from a study of CD8 T cells in Susac syndrome. Study conclusions and caveats: The study conceded that relatively few individuals underwent its TCR sequencing and HLA analysis.

The CDR3 extends over 12 amino acids. The ends were cut back, 5 bases at V and 8 bases at J, with 9 bases in the middle. Germline CDR1 SEHNR, CDR2 FQNEAQ (reference sequence). As concerns this clonotype: Antigen unknown.

The RNA, roughly 0.5 to 1 ug, was put through reverse transcription using random hexamers. The immunoSEQ assay covered 54 Vbeta and 13 Jbeta segments for CDR3. TCRdb ran MiXCR on the immunoSEQ multiplex PCR reads and lists one entry per CDR3 protein. The repertoire holds about 300,000 distinct CDR3 sequences, with about 91% as singletons. Sequenced input: CD8+ T cells from PBMCs. This receptor was obtained from a human donor with multiple sclerosis. The chain joins TRBV7-9 to TRBJ1-4; D gene ambiguous. The CDR3 region has the DNA TGTGCCAGCAGCCCCCTTGAGGAAAAACTGTTTTTT. As protein: CASSPLEEKLFF. The full variable domain, completed using reference TRBV7-9 and TRBJ1-4, is DTGVSQNPRHKITKRGQNVTFRCDPISEHNRLYWYRQTLGQGPEFLTYFQNEAQLEKSRLLSDRFSAERPKGSFSTLEIQRTEQGDSAMYLCASSPLEEKLFFGSGTQLSVL.